These 2 T cell receptor beta chains came from one sample sequenced in a study of OX40 agonist ivuxolimab in advanced cancers. Repertoires were generated with immunoSEQ multiplex PCR, while TCRdb's copy carries only in-frame clones and drops some. The sample holds 65,000 to 70,000 clones; 82% are singletons and the top ten take less than 0.55%. Sequences were derived from CD4+ or CD8+ T cells sorted from blood, sampled in a trial of the OX40 agonist ivuxolimab. The receptors shown here come from an adult with an advanced solid tumor such as melanoma, head and neck, liver or kidney cancer.

There are a few counts of this clone. This chain joins TRBV15 and TRBJ2-3; 8 nucleotides line up with TRBD2. CDR1 and CDR2 from the germline V gene are LNHNV and YYDKDF (reference sequence). V was clipped by 5 bases and J by 1 base; unmatched bases: 11. The CDR3 is made up of 17 amino acids. The chain's CDR3 is CATSPRPQAGGTDTQYF. The CDR3 DNA follows: TGTGCCACCAGCCCCCGCCCCCAAGCGGGAGGCACAGATACGCAGTATTTT.

The V call is TRBV6-1, the J call TRBJ1-2, with D uncertain. CDR3 size: 12 residues. Trimming removed 10 bases from V and 8 bases from J, with 17 bases in between. Germline CDR1 MNHNS, CDR2 SASEGT. In DNA form, the CDR3 reads TGTGCCACCACTTCCGGGGTAGGAGGCTACACCTTC. Amino acid sequence: CATTSGVGGYTF.